The rows below give T cell receptor beta chains drawn from one sample of a study of chemoradiotherapy in HPV16-positive cancers. Using immunoSEQ multiplex PCR, the repertoire was profiled, and TCRdb retains in-frame clones only, with some absent. The sample holds 15,000 to 20,000 clones, 60% to 85% seen once. This sample was obtained from a patient who underwent chemoradiotherapy. These receptors were obtained from a human donor with HPV-associated anogenital cancer. CDR3s include the opening cysteine and the closing phenylalanine or tryptophan. D genes are given only for firm matches. A row's size may be missing; if present it is once, few, many or a size class.

d_call j_call v_call clone_size cdr3_nt cdr3_aa
. TRBJ2-7 TRBV18 . TGTGCCAGCACCCCCGGGCAGGGACCCGACGAGCAGTACTTC CASTPGQGPDEQYF
. TRBJ2-4 TRBV5-1 . TGCGCCAGCAGCTTGGATGTCCTTAAAGCCAAAAACATTCAGTACTTC CASSLDVLKAKNIQYF
TRBD1 TRBJ1-3 TRBV6-1 . TGTGCCAGCAGAGGGGCAGGGGGCCTCGGAAACACCATATATTTT CASRGAGGLGNTIYF
. TRBJ1-6 TRBV9 . TGTGCCAGCAGCGTAGATACAGGGCCGAGTTCACCCCTCCACTTT CASSVDTGPSSPLHF
. TRBJ1-2 TRBV19 . TGTGCCAGTAGTATCCGTGGTCAGCCAGATGGCTACACCTTC CASSIRGQPDGYTF
TRBD1 TRBJ1-2 TRBV18 few TGTGCCAGCTCACCAAACCGGGACAGCGAGGGCTACACCTTC CASSPNRDSEGYTF
. TRBJ2-5 TRBV5-1 . TGCGCCAGCAGCCTAAGGCCGGGGGAGACCCAGTACTTC CASSLRPGETQYF
. TRBJ1-1 TRBV2 . TGTGCCAGCCAGCCGGACAGACTCGAAGCTTTCTTT CASQPDRLEAFF
. TRBJ1-2 TRBV2 once TGTGCCAGCAATAAGGGGCAGGATGGCTACACCTTC CASNKGQDGYTF
TRBD2 TRBJ2-7 TRBV7-9 . TGTGCCAGCAGCCTCACCGGGACTAGCCGTTACGAGCAGTACTTC CASSLTGTSRYEQYF
. TRBJ1-2 TRBV5-6 few TGTGCCAGCAGCCGATTCTCTGGGGTTTTGGAGAGTGGCTACACCTTC CASSRFSGVLESGYTF
TRBD1 TRBJ2-7 TRBV15 . TGTGCCACCAGCAGCCGGACAGGGTCCACCTACGAGCAGTACTTC CATSSRTGSTYEQYF
. TRBJ2-7 TRBV29-1 . TGCAGCGTTGAAAGGCAGGGAAGAAGGAACGAGCAGTACTTC CSVERQGRRNEQYF
. TRBJ1-1 TRBV2 . TGTGCCAGCAGTGAAGCTGACTTTTACGGCGGATTT CASSEADFYGGF
. TRBJ1-4 TRBV5-1 . TGCGCCAGCAGCTCGGGCCCCTCGGAGGGTGAAAAACTGTTTTTT CASSSGPSEGEKLFF
. TRBJ1-1 TRBV4-2 . TGTGCCAGCAGCCAAGGCACCTTGAACACTGAAGCTTTCTTT CASSQGTLNTEAFF
TRBD1 TRBJ1-1 TRBV30 few TGTGCCTGGAGAATCCGACAGGGGGGCACTGAAGCTTTCTTT CAWRIRQGGTEAFF
. TRBJ2-2 TRBV9 . TGTGCCAGCTCCCCGCACAGGGAGAACACCGGGGAGCTGTTTTTT CASSPHRENTGELFF
. TRBJ1-1 TRBV7-2 few TGTGCCAGCAGCTCCCGTTATGGGGGGCATCGGACTGAAGCTTTCTTT CASSSRYGGHRTEAFF
TRBD2 TRBJ2-7 TRBV7-3 . TGTGCCAGCAGCTTCTCTAGCGGGGGGGCCTACGAGCAGTACTTC CASSFSSGGAYEQYF
TRBD1 TRBJ2-1 TRBV2 . TGTGCCAGCAGTGAAGTAGGGCAGGGGGTTATGGATGAGCAGTTCTTC CASSEVGQGVMDEQFF
. TRBJ2-3 TRBV7-2 . TGTGCCAGCAGCCAGGGGGGATCCACAGATACGCAGTATTTT CASSQGGSTDTQYF
. TRBJ1-1 TRBV4-1 . TGCGCCAGCAGCCAAGATGTGGGGCGGACTGAAGCTTTCTTT CASSQDVGRTEAFF
TRBD1 TRBJ2-7 TRBV11-1 . TGTGCCAGCAGCTCCCCGGACAGGCGTTACTCCTACGAGCAGTACTTC CASSSPDRRYSYEQYF
. TRBJ1-1 TRBV5-1 once TGCGCCAGCAGCTTGGTATCTGAGGGGAACACTGAAGCTTTCTTT CASSLVSEGNTEAFF
TRBD1 TRBJ1-1 TRBV7-9 . TGTGCCAGCAGCTTAGACAGGGGGTACACTGAAGCTTTCTTT CASSLDRGYTEAFF
. TRBJ1-2 TRBV25-1 . TGTGCCAGCAGTGAAATACGCGGCTACACCTTC CASSEIRGYTF
. TRBJ1-1 TRBV5-1 . TGCGCCAGCAGCCCTCAGGGGAAGGTGGGAGCTTTCTTT CASSPQGKVGAFF
. TRBJ2-1 TRBV7-2 . TGTGCCAGCAGCCCCCAGTATGAGGATGAGCAGTTCTTC CASSPQYEDEQFF
. TRBJ2-7 TRBV5-1 . TGCGCCAGCAGCTATGGAGGGGGGCCATACGAGCAGTACTTC CASSYGGGPYEQYF
TRBD1 TRBJ1-5 TRBV5-8 . TGTGCCAGCAGCTTGGGGGACAGGGGACAAATTAGCAATCAGCCCCAGCATTTT CASSLGDRGQISNQPQHF
TRBD1 TRBJ1-5 TRBV2 . TGTGCCAGCAGTGAAAGGGGGCGATCGGGTCAGCCCCAGCATTTT CASSERGRSGQPQHF
. TRBJ1-2 TRBV25-1 . TGTGCCAGCAGTGAAGATGGACCCCTGGGCTATGGCTACACCTTC CASSEDGPLGYGYTF
. TRBJ1-1 TRBV11-2 . TGTGCCAGCAGCCCAAATTCGAGGGCGACGGGCGGCACTGAAGCTTTCTTT CASSPNSRATGGTEAFF
. TRBJ1-1 TRBV30 once TGTGCCTGGATAGTGAACACTGAAGCTTTCTTT CAWIVNTEAFF
TRBD1 TRBJ1-1 TRBV5-1 . TGCGCCAGCAGCTCACCACAGGGGGGAAACACTGAAGCTTTCTTT CASSSPQGGNTEAFF
. TRBJ1-6 TRBV6-6 few TGTGCCAGCAGTCGACAGGAGGAGAATTCACCCCTCCACTTT CASSRQEENSPLHF
. TRBJ1-6 TRBV6-4 . TGTGCCAGCAGTGACTCGACAAATTCACCCCTCCACTTT CASSDSTNSPLHF
TRBD1 TRBJ1-2 TRBV28 . TGTGCCAGCAGCTGGGAGACAGGGCCCTTTACTAACTATGGCTACACCTTC CASSWETGPFTNYGYTF
TRBD2 TRBJ2-3 TRBV9 . TGTGCCAGCAGCTCCCGGACTAGCGGCACAGATACGCAGTATTTT CASSSRTSGTDTQYF
. TRBJ2-3 TRBV7-2 . TGTGCCAGCAGCTTAAATCCGGGGGCGCAGACAGATACGCAGTATTTT CASSLNPGAQTDTQYF
. TRBJ1-1 TRBV7-8 . TGTGCCAGCAGCTTTACAGAGAACACTGAAGCTTTCTTT CASSFTENTEAFF